A selection of T cell receptor beta chains follows, all from one sample in a study of T-cell reconstitution after alpha-beta-depleted transplantation in children. TCRdb fed the PCR reads into MiXCR, producing one record per CDR3 protein. Of about 600,000 distinct CDR3 sequences in the sample, over 9.5% were seen once. The source material was PBMCs from the stem cell graft donor, sampled from the stem cell graft. These receptors came from a human donor who donated a stem cell graft to a child with acute myeloid leukemia. The CDR3 runs from the conserved cysteine through the conserved F or W. Each record gives: J gene, V gene, D gene, CDR3 protein. The D gene is left open where the match is weak.

J gene: TRBJ2-1; V gene: TRBV6-1; D gene: TRBD2; CDR3 protein: CASSEPTLGLAEQFF
J gene: TRBJ2-7; V gene: TRBV6-5; D gene: TRBD2; CDR3 protein: CASSSGTTPYEQYF
J gene: TRBJ1-1; V gene: TRBV28; D gene: NA; CDR3 protein: CASSLTGARTEAFF
J gene: TRBJ2-1; V gene: TRBV7-2; D gene: NA; CDR3 protein: CASSSPLKNNEQFF
J gene: TRBJ2-7; V gene: TRBV6-2/TRBV6-3; D gene: TRBD2; CDR3 protein: CASSYNPRTSGFYEQYF
J gene: TRBJ2-1; V gene: TRBV20-1; D gene: TRBD2; CDR3 protein: CSAGAAFILAGVHNEQFF
J gene: TRBJ2-3; V gene: TRBV12-3/TRBV12-4; D gene: NA; CDR3 protein: CASIRRPTDTQYF
J gene: TRBJ2-1; V gene: TRBV20-1; D gene: NA; CDR3 protein: CSARSASSRGYNEQFF
J gene: TRBJ1-5; V gene: TRBV6-4; D gene: TRBD1; CDR3 protein: CASSGNRQGMDQPQHF
J gene: TRBJ2-1; V gene: TRBV20-1; D gene: NA; CDR3 protein: CSASPSGAGYYNEQFF
J gene: TRBJ2-3; V gene: TRBV9; D gene: TRBD1; CDR3 protein: CASSVQGATDTQYF
J gene: TRBJ2-7; V gene: TRBV9; D gene: NA; CDR3 protein: CASSVGSRSADEQYF
J gene: TRBJ2-1; V gene: TRBV20-1; D gene: NA; CDR3 protein: CSAEEGRNEQFF
J gene: TRBJ2-1; V gene: TRBV9; D gene: TRBD2; CDR3 protein: CASSVAAGVNEQFF
J gene: TRBJ1-1; V gene: TRBV6-6; D gene: TRBD1; CDR3 protein: CASSYSDRAEAFF
J gene: TRBJ2-5; V gene: TRBV2; D gene: TRBD2; CDR3 protein: CASTLTSGMGETQYF
J gene: TRBJ1-5; V gene: TRBV5-1; D gene: NA; CDR3 protein: CASRGGLNQPQHF
J gene: TRBJ2-7; V gene: TRBV24-1; D gene: NA; CDR3 protein: CATSDWEPRREQYF
J gene: TRBJ2-7; V gene: TRBV18; D gene: NA; CDR3 protein: CASSPPQGDEQYF
J gene: TRBJ2-1; V gene: TRBV10-3; D gene: TRBD1; CDR3 protein: CAIKSDDRDAAEQFF
J gene: TRBJ1-1; V gene: TRBV11-2; D gene: NA; CDR3 protein: CASSLGPYVGTEAFF
J gene: TRBJ1-3; V gene: TRBV20-1; D gene: TRBD1; CDR3 protein: CSARDRGFGNTIYF
J gene: TRBJ1-2; V gene: TRBV5-6; D gene: TRBD1; CDR3 protein: CASRLWTGGVGYTF
J gene: TRBJ1-5; V gene: TRBV2; D gene: NA; CDR3 protein: CASRDGTNQPQHF
J gene: TRBJ2-2; V gene: TRBV12-3/TRBV12-4; D gene: TRBD2; CDR3 protein: CATPRVAGGSGELFF
J gene: TRBJ2-1; V gene: TRBV4-3; D gene: TRBD1; CDR3 protein: CASSQDWGTGDPYNEQFF
J gene: TRBJ1-1; V gene: TRBV7-5; D gene: NA; CDR3 protein: CISVPEAQEDSPPGTEAFF
J gene: TRBJ2-1; V gene: TRBV30; D gene: TRBD2; CDR3 protein: CAGQTSGTLSSYNEQFF
J gene: TRBJ2-7; V gene: TRBV20-1; D gene: TRBD2; CDR3 protein: CSAREPNRGGSGEQYF
J gene: TRBJ2-1; V gene: TRBV7-9; D gene: TRBD2; CDR3 protein: CASSQPGLADEQFF
J gene: TRBJ2-1; V gene: TRBV7-3; D gene: NA; CDR3 protein: CASSQRGLEAHNEQFF
J gene: TRBJ1-3; V gene: TRBV7-9; D gene: NA; CDR3 protein: CASSSIAQSGNTIYF
J gene: TRBJ2-7; V gene: TRBV29-1; D gene: NA; CDR3 protein: CSVDKGVEQYF
J gene: TRBJ2-5; V gene: TRBV20-1; D gene: NA; CDR3 protein: CSARPLAQETQYF
J gene: TRBJ1-2; V gene: TRBV2; D gene: TRBD1; CDR3 protein: CAIVGTGGRYTF
J gene: TRBJ1-5; V gene: TRBV28; D gene: TRBD1; CDR3 protein: CASSIDRGVGQPQHF
J gene: TRBJ1-3; V gene: TRBV10-3; D gene: NA; CDR3 protein: CAISESGGGAGNTIYF
J gene: TRBJ1-1; V gene: TRBV6-1; D gene: NA; CDR3 protein: CASIRAGATEAFF
J gene: TRBJ2-1; V gene: TRBV5-5; D gene: TRBD2; CDR3 protein: CASSPGTSQQFF
J gene: TRBJ2-3; V gene: TRBV7-9; D gene: TRBD2; CDR3 protein: CASSPVLAEEYF
J gene: TRBJ2-5; V gene: TRBV13; D gene: TRBD2; CDR3 protein: CASSPTGLAGGPGLETQYF
J gene: TRBJ2-1; V gene: TRBV27; D gene: TRBD1; CDR3 protein: CASRAGTGLDNEQFF
J gene: TRBJ2-1; V gene: TRBV25-1; D gene: NA; CDR3 protein: CASSDGGSYNEQFF
J gene: TRBJ2-7; V gene: TRBV7-2; D gene: TRBD1; CDR3 protein: CASSNRGSVPYEQYF
J gene: TRBJ2-3; V gene: TRBV20-1; D gene: NA; CDR3 protein: CSAPKDRTDTQYF
J gene: TRBJ2-7; V gene: TRBV28; D gene: NA; CDR3 protein: CASRKGTYYEQYF
J gene: TRBJ2-2; V gene: TRBV4-2; D gene: TRBD2; CDR3 protein: CASSPHTASGVLGTGELFF
J gene: TRBJ2-4; V gene: TRBV20-1; D gene: NA; CDR3 protein: CSARRPPGDIQYF